Listed below are T cell receptor beta chains from one sample, sequenced in a study of cytomegalovirus exposure and HLA in healthy donors. Only in-frame clones appear in the TCRdb table, and some are missing; sequencing was by immunoSEQ multiplex PCR. The table records about 130,000 clones, about 71% of them present only once. The sample taken for sequencing was PBMCs. The receptors were sampled from a woman between 55 and 75 years old in good health and CMV-seropositive. CDR3s include the opening cysteine and the closing phenylalanine or tryptophan. Fields, in order: clone size, D gene, V gene, J gene, CDR3 DNA, CDR3 protein. The D gene is left open where the match is weak. Clone size is stated in some rows and not others, as once, few, many or a class when expanded.

size: few
D: TRBD2
V: TRBV19
J: TRBJ2-7
DNA: TGTGCCAGTAGTATAAGTGGACTAGGCCCCTACGAGCAGTACTTC
CDR3: CASSISGLGPYEQYF

size: .
D: TRBD1
V: TRBV7-9
J: TRBJ1-2
DNA: TGTGCCAGCAGCCCGACAGGGGGCGCCCAGTATGGCTACACCTTC
CDR3: CASSPTGGAQYGYTF

size: .
D: .
V: TRBV18
J: TRBJ2-3
DNA: TGTGCCAGCTCACCACCGACAGCTAGCACAGATACGCAGTATTTT
CDR3: CASSPPTASTDTQYF

size: .
D: .
V: TRBV15
J: TRBJ2-7
DNA: TGTGCCACCAGCGGTAGGGGTTCCCCCTACGAGCAGTACTTC
CDR3: CATSGRGSPYEQYF

size: .
D: .
V: TRBV2
J: TRBJ1-2
DNA: TGTGCCAGGGGGGGGACGGTCCAGACTAACTATGGCTACACCTTC
CDR3: CARGGTVQTNYGYTF

size: .
D: .
V: TRBV7-3
J: TRBJ1-6
DNA: TGTGCCAGCAGCTCCTCGGGGGGGGCGTATTCACCCCTCCACTTT
CDR3: CASSSSGGAYSPLHF

size: .
D: .
V: TRBV4-1
J: TRBJ1-2
DNA: TGCGCCAGCAGCCAAGATAGACAGCCGGGCAGATACACCTTC
CDR3: CASSQDRQPGRYTF

size: .
D: TRBD1
V: TRBV6-6
J: TRBJ2-7
DNA: TGTGCCAGCAGTTACCCGGGACAGGGGCAGTACTTC
CDR3: CASSYPGQGQYF

size: .
D: .
V: TRBV2
J: TRBJ2-7
DNA: TGTGCCAGCATGCGGGACGCCGGAGGGTCCGAGCAGTACTTC
CDR3: CASMRDAGGSEQYF

size: .
D: TRBD1
V: TRBV9
J: TRBJ1-1
DNA: TGTGCCAGCAGCGCCGACAGGGGCGTGAGGACTGAAGCTTTCTTT
CDR3: CASSADRGVRTEAFF

size: .
D: TRBD1
V: TRBV6-6
J: TRBJ1-5
DNA: TGTGCCAGCAGTTTCAACCGACAGGGTAGTCAGCCCCAGCATTTT
CDR3: CASSFNRQGSQPQHF

size: few
D: TRBD1
V: TRBV19
J: TRBJ1-3
DNA: TGTGCCAGTAAGCCCGGGGGACAGGAAAACACCATATATTTT
CDR3: CASKPGGQENTIYF

size: .
D: TRBD1
V: TRBV28
J: TRBJ1-6
DNA: TGTGCCAGCAGCACGAGCCGGGACAGTCATAATTCACCCCTCCACTTT
CDR3: CASSTSRDSHNSPLHF

size: .
D: .
V: TRBV5-4
J: TRBJ2-7
DNA: TGTGCCAGCAGCTTGAACAACTACGAGCAGTACTTC
CDR3: CASSLNNYEQYF

size: .
D: .
V: TRBV15
J: TRBJ1-2
DNA: TGTGCCACCCTACCCCGGGGAAAGGACTATGGCTACACCTTC
CDR3: CATLPRGKDYGYTF

size: few
D: .
V: TRBV5-6
J: TRBJ1-4
DNA: TGTGCCAGCAGCTTGGAAACAGAGGGAAAACTGTTTTTT
CDR3: CASSLETEGKLFF

size: few
D: TRBD1
V: TRBV11-2
J: TRBJ2-7
DNA: TGTGCCAGCAACTCCGGGACAGCCTACGAGCAGTACTTC
CDR3: CASNSGTAYEQYF

size: .
D: TRBD1
V: TRBV18
J: TRBJ2-5
DNA: TGTGCCAGCTCACCGCCGACAGGGGGCGAGAGCCAAGAGACCCAGTACTTC
CDR3: CASSPPTGGESQETQYF

size: once
D: .
V: TRBV25-1
J: TRBJ1-2
DNA: TGTGCCAGCAGTGAATTGTCGGGGGGGTTCTATGGCTACACCTTC
CDR3: CASSELSGGFYGYTF

size: .
D: TRBD1
V: TRBV14
J: TRBJ1-6
DNA: TGTGCCAGCAGCTTCGACTCCGGGACAGCGTATAATTCACCCCTCCACTTT
CDR3: CASSFDSGTAYNSPLHF

size: .
D: .
V: TRBV27
J: TRBJ2-1
DNA: TGTGCCAGCAGGTCCGTAGGGGGCAATGAGCAGTTCTTC
CDR3: CASRSVGGNEQFF

size: .
D: .
V: TRBV9
J: TRBJ1-2
DNA: TGTGCCAGCAGCGTAGTTGATGGAGGCCCGTATGGCTACACCTTC
CDR3: CASSVVDGGPYGYTF